This entry lists 25 T cell receptor beta chains sequenced from one sample in a study of blood T cell repertoires in COVID-19. Sequencing used immunoSEQ multiplex PCR; TCRdb keeps in-frame clones, though not all of them. Of more than 300,000 clones in the sample, roughly 89% were seen once. Sample: peripheral blood. Source of these receptors: a woman aged 30 to 39 with COVID-19, enrolled during active disease.

This sequence joins TRBV23-1 and TRBJ2-7, with TRBD1 identical over 9 bases. TRBV23-1 is sorted into the ORF group, with uncertain function. J lost 7 bases, V lost 7 bases, and 14 bases had no gene match. This CDR3 comprises 15 residues. The CDR3 reads CASTFSGDRVKEQYV. CDR3 DNA sequence: TGCGCCAGCACCTTCAGTGGGGACAGGGTAAAGGAGCAGTACGTC.

The rearrangement links TRBV30 to TRBJ2-1, with 9 bases lining up with TRBD1. CDR1 and CDR2 (germline): GTSNPN, SVGIG (reference sequence). CDR3 length: 16 residues. V shed 2 bases, J shed 8 bases, and the junction held 13 bases outside the gene matches. The CDR3: CAWSIVTGGPQYEQFF. The CDR3 nucleotides read TGTGCCTGGAGTATTGTGACAGGGGGTCCCCAATATGAGCAGTTCTTC.

Many counts were recorded for this clone. The J gene is TRBJ1-6, the V gene TRBV6-4, with D possibly being TRBD1 (6 bases). Germline lookup yields CDR1 MRHNA and CDR2 SNTAGT. Trimming cost V 0 bases and J 7 bases, with 10 bases left between them. The length of the CDR3 is 15 residues. CDR3 nucleotides: TGTGCCAGCAGTGACTCGGGTCAGGGGAATTCACCCCTCCACTTT. Amino acid sequence: CASSDSGQGNSPLHF.

This clone was observed a handful of times. The chain joins TRBV30 to TRBJ1-1; D gene uncertain. CDR1 is GTSNPN, CDR2 SVGIG, per germline (reference sequence). This CDR3 has 14 amino acids. V dropped 5 bases and J dropped 1 base, with 14 bases sitting between them. The CDR3 sequence is CAWEMLRANTEAFF. CDR3 DNA: TGTGCCTGGGAAATGTTGCGGGCGAACACTGAAGCTTTCTTT.

J is TRBJ2-3 and V is TRBV4-1; 13 bases fit TRBD2. The CDR3 has 17 residues. Germline assignment: CDR1 MGHRA and CDR2 YSYEKL. Losses at the gene ends were 1 base for V and 6 bases for J; bases not matched to a gene: 7. CDR3 sequence reads: CASSQGGLAGMGDTQYF. The CDR3 DNA is TGCGCCAGCAGCCAAGGGGGACTAGCGGGGATGGGGGATACGCAGTATTTT.

The genes are TRBV7-9 and TRBJ1-2, with D unclear. V lost 0 bases, J lost 2 bases, and 7 bases lay in between. This CDR3 is built from 14 residues. The germline V gene encodes CDR1 SEHNR and CDR2 FQNEAQ (reference sequence). CDR3 residues: CASSLASSNYGYTF. The CDR3 region has the DNA TGTGCCAGCAGCTTAGCCTCTTCCAACTATGGCTACACCTTC.

This clone was found a few times. The chain employs TRBV19 and TRBJ1-5; D possibly corresponds to TRBD1 (5 bases). This CDR3 region has 11 residues. The germline V gene encodes CDR1 LNHDA and CDR2 SQIVND (reference sequence). The V and J ends lost 3 bases and 15 bases respectively, with 12 bases between them. The CDR3 loop is CASSMGRVGHF. CDR3 DNA sequence: TGTGCCAGTAGTATGGGCAGGGTCGGGCATTTT.

The chain has TRBV4-1 and TRBJ1-2; 8 bases agree with TRBD1. Germline V gene data show CDR1 as MGHRA and CDR2 as YSYEKL. V was pared by 6 bases and J by 3 bases, with 3 bases of the junction left unmatched. This CDR3 has 13 amino acids. The CDR3 nucleotides are TGCGCCAGCAGACCGACAGGGGACTATGGCTACACCTTC. Its protein product is CASRPTGDYGYTF.

This clone was counted a few times. The chain is built from TRBV4-2 and TRBJ1-4, with 8 bases matching TRBD1. CDR3 length: 14 amino acids. The germline gives CDR1 LGHNA, CDR2 YNFKEQ. J gave up 5 bases and V 1 base, and 0 bases lay outside the gene matches. CDR3 protein: CASSQGQGNEKLFF. In nucleotides, the CDR3 is TGTGCCAGCAGCCAAGGACAGGGGAATGAAAAACTGTTTTTT.

The J gene is TRBJ2-7, the V gene TRBV10-3; maybe TRBD2 (7 bases). CDR1 and CDR2 (germline): ENHRY, SYGVKD. This CDR3 comprises 15 residues. Trimming stripped 10 bases from V and 5 bases from J, with 24 bases between. CDR3 DNA: TGTGCCACCGCTTCGTCGAGGGGGGGCTTCGACGAGCAGTACTTC. This encodes CATASSRGGFDEQYF.

V gene TRBV11-2 combines with J gene TRBJ2-3; D possibly corresponds to TRBD2 (6 bases). Trimming shortened V by 5 bases and J by 0 bases, and 15 bases separated the two germline ends. This CDR3 has 16 residues. Looked up from germline, CDR1 is SGHAT and CDR2 is FQNNGV. CDR3: CASSLYGGTSTDTQYF. In DNA form, the CDR3 reads TGTGCCAGCAGCCTATACGGGGGAACTAGCACAGATACGCAGTATTTT.

This clone has only one observation. V and J are TRBV5-1 and TRBJ2-5, with 9 bases matching TRBD1. This CDR3 region has 17 residues. Germline assignment: CDR1 SGHRS and CDR2 YFSETQ. V was clipped by 4 bases and J by 0 bases; unmatched bases: 10. CDR3 sequence reads: CASSKTQGASDQETQYF. The CDR3 region has the DNA TGCGCCAGCAGCAAAACACAGGGGGCGTCAGACCAAGAGACCCAGTACTTC.

The rearrangement links TRBV28 to TRBJ2-3; possibly TRBD1 for D (6 bases). The CDR3 loop spans 15 amino acids. V was trimmed by 3 bases and J by 5 bases, leaving 15 bases between them. Germline V gene sequence: CDR1 MDHEN, CDR2 SYDVKM. The CDR3 loop is CASSLQISRGDTQYF. The CDR3 DNA is TGTGCCAGCAGTTTGCAGATTTCCAGGGGAGATACGCAGTATTTT.

This chain uses TRBV2 with TRBJ2-6; 8 bases agree with TRBD1. The junction had 4 bases not matched to a gene; V was cut back by 6 bases and J by 0 bases. CDR1 and CDR2 from the germline V gene are SNHLY and FYNNEI. CDR3 length: 16 residues. The CDR3 coding sequence is TGTGCCAGCAGGGCAACAGGGGGCTCTGGGGCCAACGTCCTGACTTTC. Protein sequence: CASRATGGSGANVLTF.

This clone was counted between two and nine times. The chain employs TRBV2 and TRBJ2-3, with 10 bases identical to TRBD2. This CDR3 has 15 amino acids. Germline V gene lookup returns CDR1 SNHLY and CDR2 FYNNEI. V trimming: 5 bases; J trimming: 4 bases; junction bases outside the gene matches: 6. DNA for the CDR3: TGTGCCAGCAGTAAGGCTAGCGGGAGTTCAGATACGCAGTATTTT. It yields the protein CASSKASGSSDTQYF.

This chain uses TRBV30 with TRBJ1-5; D uncertain. There are 14 residues in the CDR3. Germline-derived CDR1 and CDR2 are GTSNPN and SVGIG (reference sequence). The germline V and J ends were trimmed by 1 base and 3 bases, with 10 bases remaining between them. The CDR3 sequence: CAWSEANINQPQHF. For the CDR3, the DNA is TGTGCCTGGAGTGAAGCGAATATCAATCAGCCCCAGCATTTT.

This chain joins TRBV7-2 and TRBJ1-5; 8 bases match TRBD1. This CDR3 has 15 residues. The V and J ends lost 5 bases and 6 bases, in that order; junction bases with no gene match: 9. Germline loops: CDR1 SGHTA, CDR2 FQGNSA. CDR3 in amino acids: CASSSQGALGQPQHF. CDR3 nucleotides: TGTGCCAGCAGCAGTCAGGGGGCACTAGGTCAGCCCCAGCATTTT.

J is TRBJ1-5 and V is TRBV18; D is undetermined. V lost 3 bases, J lost 4 bases, and 10 bases lay in between. Germline V gene data show CDR1 as KGHSH and CDR2 as LQKENI. The CDR3 totals 14 residues. DNA of the CDR3: TGTGCCAGCTCACCGGACGGGATTAATCAGCCCCAGCATTTT. Its translation is CASSPDGINQPQHF.

The chain employs TRBV13 and TRBJ1-3; 7 nucleotides line up with TRBD1. This CDR3 comprises 16 residues. Looked up from germline, CDR1 is PRHDT and CDR2 is FYEKMQ (reference sequence). Trimming at V came to 5 bases and at J to 2 bases, leaving 9 bases not matched to a gene. The CDR3 spells CASSVTGVSAGNTIYF. CDR3 in DNA: TGTGCCAGCAGCGTCACAGGGGTTTCTGCTGGAAACACCATATATTTT. The variable domain in full, with the rest retrieved from reference TRBV13 and TRBJ1-3, is AAGVIQSPRHLIKEKRETATLKCYPIPRHDTVYWYQQGPGQDPQFLISFYEKMQSDKGSIPDRFSAQQFSDYHSELNMSSLELGDSALYFCASSVTGVSAGNTIYFGEGSWLTVV.

The chain is built from TRBV1 and TRBJ1-1. TRBV1 is a pseudogene locus. The CDR3 is 16 amino acids. The CDR3 region is CTSSPSGLGWPTEAFF. The CDR3 DNA is TGCACCAGCAGCCCAAGCGGATTGGGGTGGCCCACTGAAGCTTTCTTT.

This chain connects TRBV11-2 to TRBJ2-1; a possible D gene is TRBD2 (5 bases). Germline-derived CDR1 and CDR2 are SGHAT and FQNNGV. Trimming cost V 5 bases and J 10 bases, with 18 bases left between them. The CDR3 extends over 14 amino acids. The CDR3 reads CASSPGIVGFEQFF. The CDR3 DNA reads as TGTGCCAGCAGCCCCGGGATAGTCGGTTTCGAGCAGTTCTTC.

V is TRBV18 and J is TRBJ1-3, with D maybe TRBD1 (6 bases). Germline V gene data show CDR1 as KGHSH and CDR2 as LQKENI. The CDR3 loop spans 16 amino acids. V was cut by 3 bases and J by 2 bases, with 14 bases left in between. The CDR3: CASSPRDTRTGNTIYF. The CDR3 DNA reads TGTGCCAGCTCACCCAGGGACACCAGAACTGGAAACACCATATATTTT. Drawing the rest from reference TRBV18 and TRBJ1-3, the complete variable domain is NAGVMQNPRHLVRRRGQEARLRCSPMKGHSHVYWYRQLPEEGLKFMVYLQKENIIDESGMPKERFSAEFPKEGPSILRIQQVVRGDSAAYFCASSPRDTRTGNTIYFGEGSWLTVV.

The chain has TRBV27 and TRBJ1-1; TRBD1 matches at 10 bases. The CDR3 has 13 amino acids. Trimming took 6 bases from V and 10 from J; bases not matched to a gene: 8. Germline loops: CDR1 MNHEY, CDR2 SMNVEV (reference sequence). The CDR3 DNA sequence: TGTGCCAGCAGGTTGGGACAGGGGTTTGGAGCTTTCTTT. Translated, it gives CASRLGQGFGAFF.

The chain uses TRBV5-1 and TRBJ2-1, with 8 bases lining up with TRBD2. Germline-derived CDR1 and CDR2 are SGHRS and YFSETQ. Unmatched junction bases numbered 2, after V lost 5 bases and J lost 4 bases. CDR3 length equals 13 residues. The CDR3 DNA follows: TGCGCCAGCAGTCAGCGGGGGTACAATGAGCAGTTCTTC. Protein: CASSQRGYNEQFF.

This chain joins TRBV4-3 and TRBJ1-4, with TRBD1 as a possible D gene (6 bases). Germline V lookup: CDR1 LGHNA, CDR2 YSLEER. The CDR3 contains 17 residues. With 1 base removed from V and 5 bases from J, the gap between germline ends came to 17 bases. The CDR3 spells CASSQARTGRINEKLFF. The CDR3 coding sequence is TGCGCCAGCAGCCAAGCCCGCACAGGGCGAATAAATGAAAAACTGTTTTTT.